This record concerns one T cell receptor beta chain sequence. What it recognizes is unknown. This sample is drawn from a study of graft-versus-host responses after intestinal transplantation. About the study: For about three years after anti-thymocyte globulin induction, all recipients took tacrolimus and steroids. Overall study results and limits: Allografts from individuals with graft-donor T cell macrochimerism displayed high graft-versus-host to host-versus-graft clonal ratios. Researchers found peak circulating GvH clone levels linked to early post-transplant HvG declines. GvH clones surfaced in recipient marrow, some emerging earlier in ileum or blood.

TCRdb keeps only in-frame clones here, not all; method: immunoSEQ multiplex PCR. Found here are tens of thousands of clones, under 95% of them singletons; the top ten hold 1.5% to 2.5%. Germline V CDR1 and CDR2: ENHRY, SYGVKD. The J segment lost 1 base and the V segment lost 2 bases, leaving 9 bases of the junction unmatched. The CDR3 consists of 17 residues. This sample comprised unstimulated CD8+ T cells sorted from spleen or lymph node cells, obtained before intestinal transplant. The chain couples TRBV10-3 to TRBJ2-5, with 8 bases matching TRBD1. The TCR originated in a human donor who received an intestinal transplant. CDR3: CAISERRGQGAQETQYF. In nucleotides, the CDR3 is TGTGCCATCAGTGAGAGAAGGGGCCAGGGGGCCCAAGAGACCCAGTACTTC.